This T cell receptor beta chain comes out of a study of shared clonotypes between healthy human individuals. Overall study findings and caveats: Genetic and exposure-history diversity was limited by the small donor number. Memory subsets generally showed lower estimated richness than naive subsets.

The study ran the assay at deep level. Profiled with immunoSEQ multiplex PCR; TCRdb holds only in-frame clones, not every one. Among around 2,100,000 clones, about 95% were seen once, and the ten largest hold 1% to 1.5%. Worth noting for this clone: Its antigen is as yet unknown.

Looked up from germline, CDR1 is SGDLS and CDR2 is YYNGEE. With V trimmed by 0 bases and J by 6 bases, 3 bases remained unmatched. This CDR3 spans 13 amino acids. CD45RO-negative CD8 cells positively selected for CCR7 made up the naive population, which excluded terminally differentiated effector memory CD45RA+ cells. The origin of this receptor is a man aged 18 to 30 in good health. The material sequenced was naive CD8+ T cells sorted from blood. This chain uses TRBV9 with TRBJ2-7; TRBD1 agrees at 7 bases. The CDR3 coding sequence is TGTGCCAGCAGCGTAGAGACAGGGCTCGAGCAGTACTTC. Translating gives CASSVETGLEQYF.